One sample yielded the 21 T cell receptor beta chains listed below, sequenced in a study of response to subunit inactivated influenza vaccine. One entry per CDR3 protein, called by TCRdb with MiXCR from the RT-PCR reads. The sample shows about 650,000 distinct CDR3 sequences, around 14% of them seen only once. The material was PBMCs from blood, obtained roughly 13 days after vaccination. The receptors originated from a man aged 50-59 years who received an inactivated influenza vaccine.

As DNA, the CDR3 is TGTGCCACCAGTGATTTTACAGGGGGCAACAAGGAGACCCAGTACTTC. It encodes CATSDFTGGNKETQYF. The chain has TRBV24-1 and TRBJ2-5; 9 bases align to TRBD1. The CDR3 consists of 16 residues. Germline V gives CDR1 KGHDR, CDR2 SFDVKD. V shed 1 base, J shed 5 bases, and the junction held 7 bases outside the gene matches.

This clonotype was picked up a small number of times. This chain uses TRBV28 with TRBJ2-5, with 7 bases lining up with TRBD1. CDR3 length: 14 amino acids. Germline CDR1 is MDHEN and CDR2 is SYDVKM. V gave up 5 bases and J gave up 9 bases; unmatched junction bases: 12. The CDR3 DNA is TGTGCCAGCAGTAAGGACAGGCCGTTGGCGGCCCAGTACTTC. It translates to CASSKDRPLAAQYF.

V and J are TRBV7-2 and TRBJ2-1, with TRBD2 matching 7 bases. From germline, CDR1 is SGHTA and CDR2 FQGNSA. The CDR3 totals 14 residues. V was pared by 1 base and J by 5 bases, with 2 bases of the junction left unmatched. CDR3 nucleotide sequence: TGTGCCAGCAGCTTAGTCGCGGGAGACAATGAGCAGTTCTTC. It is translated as CASSLVAGDNEQFF.

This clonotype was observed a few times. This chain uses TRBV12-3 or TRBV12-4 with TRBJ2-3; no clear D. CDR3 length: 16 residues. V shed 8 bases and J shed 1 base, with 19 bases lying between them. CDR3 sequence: CASSPERYRGTDTQYF. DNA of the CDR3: TGTGCCAGCTCGCCCGAGAGGTATAGGGGCACAGATACGCAGTATTTT.

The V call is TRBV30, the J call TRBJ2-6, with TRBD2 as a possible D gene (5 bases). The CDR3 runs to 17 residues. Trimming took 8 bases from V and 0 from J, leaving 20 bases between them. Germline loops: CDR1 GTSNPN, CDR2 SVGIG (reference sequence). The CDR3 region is CASSLGIFPSGANVLTF. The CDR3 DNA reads TGTGCCAGCAGCCTCGGGATCTTTCCCTCTGGGGCCAACGTCCTGACTTTC.

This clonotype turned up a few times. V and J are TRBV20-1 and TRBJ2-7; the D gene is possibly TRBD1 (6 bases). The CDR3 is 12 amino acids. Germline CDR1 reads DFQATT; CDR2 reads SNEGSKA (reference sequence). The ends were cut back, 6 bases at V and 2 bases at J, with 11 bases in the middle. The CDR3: CSALQGTYEQYF. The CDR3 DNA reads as TGCAGTGCACTACAGGGAACCTACGAGCAGTACTTC.

CDR3 nucleotide sequence: TGTGCCATCAGTGAGTTCAGCCAAGAGACCCAGTACTTC. It specifies CAISEFSQETQYF. The rearrangement links TRBV10-3 to TRBJ2-5; D not certain. The CDR3 is 13 residues long. Germline V CDR1 and CDR2: ENHRY, SYGVKD. Deletions cut 1 base from V and 1 base from J, with 4 bases between.

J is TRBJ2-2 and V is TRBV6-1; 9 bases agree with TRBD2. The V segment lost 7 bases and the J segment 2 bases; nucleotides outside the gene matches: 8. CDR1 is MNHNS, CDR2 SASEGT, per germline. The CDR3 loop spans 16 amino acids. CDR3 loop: CASTRLSGSNTGELFF. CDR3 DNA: TGTGCCAGCACTCGACTTAGCGGGAGTAACACCGGGGAGCTGTTTTTT.

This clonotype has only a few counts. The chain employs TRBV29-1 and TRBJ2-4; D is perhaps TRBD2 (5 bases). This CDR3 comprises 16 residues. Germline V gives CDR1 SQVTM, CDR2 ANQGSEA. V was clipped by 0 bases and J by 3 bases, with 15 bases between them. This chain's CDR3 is CSVEDFRARGKNIQYF. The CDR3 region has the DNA TGCAGCGTTGAAGATTTTAGGGCACGGGGCAAAAACATTCAGTACTTC.

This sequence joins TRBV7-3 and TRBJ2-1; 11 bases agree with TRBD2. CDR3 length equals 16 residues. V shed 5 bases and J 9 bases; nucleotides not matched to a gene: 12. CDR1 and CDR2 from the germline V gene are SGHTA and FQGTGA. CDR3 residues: CASSPQPGLAVFEQFF. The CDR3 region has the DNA TGTGCCAGCAGCCCCCAACCGGGACTAGCGGTTTTTGAGCAGTTCTTC.

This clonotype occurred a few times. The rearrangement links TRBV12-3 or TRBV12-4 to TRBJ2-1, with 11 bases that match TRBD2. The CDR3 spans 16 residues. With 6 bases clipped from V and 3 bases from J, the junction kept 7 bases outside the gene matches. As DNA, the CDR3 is TGTGCCAGCAGCCTTAGCGGGAGGGATAACTACAATGAGCAGTTCTTC. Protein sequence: CASSLSGRDNYNEQFF.

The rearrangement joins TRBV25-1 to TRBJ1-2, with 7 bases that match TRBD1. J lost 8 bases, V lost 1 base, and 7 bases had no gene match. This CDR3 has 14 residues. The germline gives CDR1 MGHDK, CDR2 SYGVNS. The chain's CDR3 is CASSEFRGARGYTF. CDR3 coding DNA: TGTGCCAGCAGTGAATTCAGGGGGGCAAGAGGCTACACCTTC.

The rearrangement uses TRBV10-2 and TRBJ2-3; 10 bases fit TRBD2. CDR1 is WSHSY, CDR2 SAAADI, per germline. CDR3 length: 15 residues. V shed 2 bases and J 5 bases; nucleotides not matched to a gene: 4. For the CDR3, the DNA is TGCGCCAGCAGTGAGACTAGCGGGGTGGGAGATACGCAGTATTTT. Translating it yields CASSETSGVGDTQYF.

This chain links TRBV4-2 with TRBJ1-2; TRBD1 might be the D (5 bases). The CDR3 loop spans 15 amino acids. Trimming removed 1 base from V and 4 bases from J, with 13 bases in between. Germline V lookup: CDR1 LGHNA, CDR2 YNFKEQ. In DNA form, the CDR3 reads TGTGCCAGCAGCCAAGGTTCCGGGACGGTCTATGGCTACACCTTC. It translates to CASSQGSGTVYGYTF.

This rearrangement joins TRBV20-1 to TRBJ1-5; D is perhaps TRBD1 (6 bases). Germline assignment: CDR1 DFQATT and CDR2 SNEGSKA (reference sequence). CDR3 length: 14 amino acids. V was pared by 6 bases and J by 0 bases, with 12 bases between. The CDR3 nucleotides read TGCAGTGCAACGACAGGAACTAGCAATCAGCCCCAGCATTTT. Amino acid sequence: CSATTGTSNQPQHF.

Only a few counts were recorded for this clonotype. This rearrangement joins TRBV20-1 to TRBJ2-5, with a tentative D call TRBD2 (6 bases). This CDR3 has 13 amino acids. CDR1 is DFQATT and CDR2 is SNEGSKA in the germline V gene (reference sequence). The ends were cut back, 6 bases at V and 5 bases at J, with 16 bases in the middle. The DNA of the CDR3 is TGCAGTGCAAGGGACTCCCGCGGGGAGACCCAGTACTTC. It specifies CSARDSRGETQYF.

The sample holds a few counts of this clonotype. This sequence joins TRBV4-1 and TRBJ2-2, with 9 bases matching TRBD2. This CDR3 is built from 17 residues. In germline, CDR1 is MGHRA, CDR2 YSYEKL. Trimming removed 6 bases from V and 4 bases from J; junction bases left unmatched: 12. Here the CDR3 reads CASRPTLAGFSTGELFF. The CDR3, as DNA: TGCGCCAGCAGACCCACCCTAGCGGGGTTTTCCACCGGGGAGCTGTTTTTT.

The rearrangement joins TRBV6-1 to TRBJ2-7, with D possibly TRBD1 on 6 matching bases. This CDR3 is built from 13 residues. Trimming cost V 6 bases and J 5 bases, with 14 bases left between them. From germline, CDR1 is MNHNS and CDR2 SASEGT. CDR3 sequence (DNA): TGTGCCAGCAGAACCGCAGGGGCCAACGAGCAGTACTTC. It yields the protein CASRTAGANEQYF.

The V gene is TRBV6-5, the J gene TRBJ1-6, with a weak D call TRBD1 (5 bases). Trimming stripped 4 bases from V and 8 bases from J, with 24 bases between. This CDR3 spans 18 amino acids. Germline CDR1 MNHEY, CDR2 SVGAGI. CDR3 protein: CASSFRDATVYRDSPLHF. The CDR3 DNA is TGTGCCAGCAGTTTCCGGGACGCCACCGTTTATAGAGATTCACCCCTCCACTTT.

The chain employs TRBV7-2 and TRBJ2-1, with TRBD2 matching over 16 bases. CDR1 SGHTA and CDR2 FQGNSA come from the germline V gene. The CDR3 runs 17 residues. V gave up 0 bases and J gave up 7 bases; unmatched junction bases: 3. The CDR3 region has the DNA TGTGCCAGCAGCTTAGCTCCGGGACTAGCGGGAGGGAATGAGCAGTTCTTC. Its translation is CASSLAPGLAGGNEQFF.

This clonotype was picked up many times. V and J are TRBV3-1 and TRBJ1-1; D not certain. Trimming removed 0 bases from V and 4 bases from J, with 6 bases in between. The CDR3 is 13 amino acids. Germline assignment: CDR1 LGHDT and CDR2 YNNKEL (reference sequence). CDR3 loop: CASSQDSGTEAFF. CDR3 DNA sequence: TGTGCCAGCAGCCAAGATTCAGGCACTGAAGCTTTCTTT.